The 5 T cell receptor beta chains below come from one sample, sequenced in a study of CD8+ T cells in alopecia areata. Following extraction, RNA underwent reverse transcription to cDNA, which served as the sequencing template. Clones were sequenced by immunoSEQ multiplex PCR, and TCRdb holds only the in-frame ones, with some missing. The repertoire holds about 130,000 clones, with about 56% as singletons. As for treatment: oral pan-JAK inhibitor, 5-10 mg twice daily. The sample in question was CD8+ T cells sorted from blood, obtained at week 4, from a patient treated with tofacitinib. These receptors all stem from a human donor with alopecia areata.

J is TRBJ1-2 and V is TRBV27, with D hard to call. CDR3 length: 13 amino acids. V was shortened by 6 bases and J by 8 bases, with 16 bases between the two germline ends. Germline CDR1 and CDR2: MNHEY and SMNVEV (reference sequence). CDR3 coding DNA: TGTGCCAGCAGCATGTACGGAGTTGTGGGCTACACCTTC. Its translation: CASSMYGVVGYTF.

The rearrangement joins TRBV13 to TRBJ2-7, with D tentatively TRBD1 (6 bases). V was clipped by 5 bases and J by 0 bases, with 8 bases between them. The CDR3 is 13 residues long. CDR1 is PRHDT, CDR2 FYEKMQ, per germline (reference sequence). The CDR3 DNA is TGTGCCAGCAGCCGGGACAACTCCTACGAGCAGTACTTC. This encodes CASSRDNSYEQYF.

The chain employs TRBV9 and TRBJ2-3; D is ambiguous. Germline V CDR1 and CDR2: SGDLS, YYNGEE. CDR3 length equals 14 residues. V was pared by 0 bases and J by 1 base, with 6 bases between. CDR3: CASSVGAGTDTQYF. The DNA for the CDR3 is TGTGCCAGCAGCGTAGGGGCTGGCACAGATACGCAGTATTTT.

The V gene is TRBV30, the J gene TRBJ2-5; D is ambiguous. The CDR3 sequence is 13 residues long. With 3 bases removed from V and 0 bases from J, the gap between germline ends came to 8 bases. Germline V gene sequence: CDR1 GTSNPN, CDR2 SVGIG (reference sequence). CDR3 sequence: CAWSAANQETQYF. CDR3 coding DNA: TGTGCCTGGAGCGCCGCCAACCAAGAGACCCAGTACTTC.

This clone was detected a few times. The V and J genes are TRBV4-3 and TRBJ2-5; D possibly corresponds to TRBD1 (6 bases). Per the germline V gene, CDR1 is LGHNA and CDR2 is YSLEER. V was cut by 0 bases and J by 5 bases, with 10 bases left in between. The CDR3 is made up of 14 amino acids. For the CDR3, the DNA is TGCGCCAGCAGCCAAGACCCAGGGGAGGAGACCCAGTACTTC. Its protein is CASSQDPGEETQYF.